The T cell receptor beta chain described here comes from a study of blood T cells in healthy people across ages. The use of a sample-barcoded 5' primer and a J-beta primer mix characterized a second PCR of roughly 6 to 11 cycles. TCRdb independently ran MiXCR on the 5' RACE reads; one entry per CDR3 protein. The sample includes 550,000 to 700,000 distinct CDR3 sequences, 27% of them seen just once. This clonotype has ten or more counts. The antigen is undetermined. The CDR3 has 13 amino acids. CDR1 DFQATT and CDR2 SNEGSKA come from the germline V gene (reference sequence). V was pared by 0 bases and J by 5 bases, with 10 bases between. Donors ranged from roughly 6 to 100 years old and were healthy Caucasians in Russia. Study findings and constraints: With unsorted PBMCs, a conclusive comparison of naive versus antigen-experienced cells was not possible. Age showed a roughly linear inverse relationship with TCR beta diversity per million T cells. In long-lived donors, naive CD4+ cell counts and diversity exceeded those of aged donors.

The sample was blood. The source of this sequence is a woman aged 65 to 85 in good health. The chain recombines TRBV20-1 with TRBJ2-5; D ambiguous. The CDR3: CSAREVMGETQYF. CDR3 in DNA: TGCAGTGCTAGAGAGGTCATGGGGGAGACCCAGTACTTC.